A selection of T cell receptor beta chains follows, all from one sample in a study of immune cell composition in non-small cell lung cancer. Clones were read by immunoSEQ multiplex PCR, and TCRdb kept only the in-frame ones, dropping some. The table has roughly 2,800 clones, about three quarters seen once. Material for sequencing was non-adjacent lung tissue. These receptors were taken from a human donor with non-small cell lung cancer. The CDR3 runs from the conserved cysteine through the conserved F or W. Each record gives: V gene, clone size, J gene, D gene, CDR3 length, CDR3 protein, CDR3 DNA. A D gene is named only where the DNA matches it firmly. Clone sizes are given selectively: once, few, many, or a class where the clone is expanded.

v_gene: TRBV7-6
abundance: -
j_gene: TRBJ2-3
d_gene: TRBD2
len: 17
CDR3aa: CASSSLLAGGPTDTQYF
CDR3nt: TGTGCCAGCAGCTCCCTCCTAGCGGGAGGGCCGACGGATACGCAGTATTTT

v_gene: TRBV20-1
abundance: -
j_gene: TRBJ1-1
d_gene: -
len: 11
CDR3aa: CSATLQGEAFF
CDR3nt: TGCAGTGCTACGCTACAGGGTGAAGCTTTCTTT

v_gene: TRBV14
abundance: -
j_gene: TRBJ1-5
d_gene: TRBD1
len: 13
CDR3aa: CASSANRGQPQHF
CDR3nt: TGTGCCAGCAGCGCGAACAGGGGTCAGCCCCAGCATTTT

v_gene: TRBV5-4
abundance: -
j_gene: TRBJ2-5
d_gene: TRBD2
len: 16
CDR3aa: CASSSGSGGARETQYF
CDR3nt: TGTGCCAGCAGCTCCGGGAGCGGGGGGGCTCGAGAGACCCAGTACTTC

v_gene: TRBV19
abundance: -
j_gene: TRBJ1-5
d_gene: -
len: 13
CDR3aa: CASSSGVNQPQHF
CDR3nt: TGTGCCAGTAGTAGCGGCGTCAATCAGCCCCAGCATTTT

v_gene: TRBV4-1
abundance: few
j_gene: TRBJ2-3
d_gene: TRBD2
len: 17
CDR3aa: CASSRRGTTDSTDTQYF
CDR3nt: TGCGCCAGCAGCCGCCGAGGGACTACCGATAGCACAGATACGCAGTATTTT

v_gene: TRBV18
abundance: once
j_gene: TRBJ1-1
d_gene: -
len: 15
CDR3aa: CASSPQAGMNTEAFF
CDR3nt: TGTGCCAGCTCACCACAAGCGGGGATGAACACTGAAGCTTTCTTT

v_gene: TRBV7-9
abundance: -
j_gene: TRBJ2-3
d_gene: -
len: 14
CDR3aa: CASRGGFSTDTQYF
CDR3nt: TGTGCCAGCAGGGGCGGGTTTAGCACAGATACGCAGTATTTT

v_gene: TRBV28
abundance: -
j_gene: TRBJ1-2
d_gene: TRBD1
len: 14
CDR3aa: CASSFDRGSTGYTF
CDR3nt: TGTGCCAGCAGTTTCGACAGGGGAAGTACTGGCTACACCTTC

v_gene: TRBV28
abundance: few
j_gene: TRBJ2-5
d_gene: TRBD1
len: 14
CDR3aa: CASSSNRGQETQYF
CDR3nt: TGTGCCAGCAGCTCCAACAGGGGACAAGAGACCCAGTACTTC

v_gene: TRBV18
abundance: -
j_gene: TRBJ1-4
d_gene: -
len: 16
CDR3aa: CASSPDFQATNEKLFF
CDR3nt: TGTGCCAGCTCACCAGATTTTCAGGCAACTAATGAAAAACTGTTTTTT

v_gene: TRBV11-1
abundance: -
j_gene: TRBJ2-3
d_gene: -
len: 14
CDR3aa: CASSFLSSTDTQYF
CDR3nt: TGTGCCAGCAGCTTTCTGTCTAGCACAGATACGCAGTATTTT

v_gene: TRBV4-1
abundance: large
j_gene: TRBJ1-5
d_gene: TRBD1
len: 14
CDR3aa: CASSHGTGEQPQHF
CDR3nt: TGCGCCAGCAGCCATGGGACAGGGGAACAGCCCCAGCATTTT

v_gene: TRBV7-6
abundance: -
j_gene: TRBJ2-2
d_gene: TRBD2
len: 15
CDR3aa: CASSLRLAGTGELFF
CDR3nt: TGTGCCAGCAGCTTAAGACTAGCGGGCACCGGGGAGCTGTTTTTT

v_gene: TRBV9
abundance: -
j_gene: TRBJ2-1
d_gene: TRBD2
len: 15
CDR3aa: CASSAAGGLGNEQFF
CDR3nt: TGTGCCAGCAGCGCGGCGGGGGGGCTAGGGAATGAGCAGTTCTTC

v_gene: TRBV14
abundance: -
j_gene: TRBJ1-1
d_gene: -
len: 12
CDR3aa: CASRSGGAEAFF
CDR3nt: TGTGCCAGCAGGAGCGGGGGCGCAGAAGCTTTCTTT

v_gene: TRBV11-2
abundance: -
j_gene: TRBJ1-2
d_gene: -
len: 14
CDR3aa: CASSLNRDKGGYTF
CDR3nt: TGTGCCAGCAGCCTTAACCGGGACAAAGGTGGCTACACCTTC